The 20 T cell receptor beta chains below come from one sample, sequenced in a study of T cell responses to AZD1222 COVID-19 vaccine (dated by TCRdb to about 2021). The time point label of this sample denotes: about 28 days (+/-7) after the second vaccine dose. The library was built by means of the immunoSEQ multiplex PCR assay. TCRdb obtained this table from immuneACCESS and retained in-frame rearrangements with V and J assigned. These tables miss some clones; where compared with another copy, unresolved V genes account for less than half of the shortfall, and the remainder is unexplained. This sample holds approximately 140,000 clones; 92% were observed only once. The ten biggest clones cover approximately 9% of the sample. This specimen consisted of peripheral blood, obtained 28 days after the second AZD1222 dose. These receptors were taken from an adult who received the AZD1222 COVID-19 vaccine.

The chain employs TRBV27 and TRBJ1-5; D is ambiguous. The germline CDR1 and CDR2 sequences are MNHEY and SMNVEV (reference sequence). V lost 10 bases to trimming and J lost 14 bases, with 12 bases between them. The length of the CDR3 is 9 residues. The CDR3, as DNA: TGTGCCACCCCCAGCCAAAAGCATTTT. Amino acids: CATPSQKHF.

This chain's CDR3 is CASSLQGSESGYTF. In DNA, the CDR3 is TGTGCCAGCAGCTTACAGGGTAGCGAAAGCGGCTACACCTTC. The chain employs TRBV7-2 and TRBJ1-2, with D perhaps TRBD1 (5 bases). Looked up from germline, CDR1 is SGHTA and CDR2 is FQGNSA. CDR3 length: 14 amino acids. Trimming removed 2 bases at V and 8 bases at J, with 15 bases between.

This sequence joins TRBV19 and TRBJ1-5; D may be TRBD1 (5 bases). This CDR3 has 12 residues. V was cut by 7 bases and J by 5 bases, with 9 bases left in between. Germline-derived CDR1 and CDR2 are LNHDA and SQIVND (reference sequence). The CDR3 reads CASTWGDQPQHF. The DNA for the CDR3 is TGTGCCAGTACCTGGGGCGATCAGCCCCAGCATTTT.

The V gene is TRBV6-5, the J gene TRBJ2-7, with 7 nucleotides matching TRBD1. V was clipped by 6 bases and J by 3 bases; unmatched bases: 5. The CDR3 has 13 amino acids. Germline V gene sequence: CDR1 MNHEY, CDR2 SVGAGI. As DNA, the CDR3 is TGTGCCAGCAGGGGGACAGCCGACTACGAGCAGTACTTC. Its translation: CASRGTADYEQYF.

The CDR3 DNA reads as TGTGCCAGCAGTGACACGGCGGGAAGCTATGGCTACACCTTC. Its translation is CASSDTAGSYGYTF. The V gene is TRBV25-1, the J gene TRBJ1-2; unclear D gene. Germline V gene sequence: CDR1 MGHDK, CDR2 SYGVNS. This CDR3 contains 14 residues. Trimming left V 3 bases short and J 4 bases short, with 12 bases between.

The V gene is TRBV7-2, the J gene TRBJ1-3; 9 bases are a match to TRBD1. From germline, CDR1 is SGHTA and CDR2 FQGNSA. The CDR3 is 18 amino acids. The trim removed 1 base at V and 0 bases at J, leaving 7 bases unmatched. The CDR3 DNA reads TGTGCCAGCAGCTTAGTTTTTGCGGGACAGGGCTCTGGAAACACCATATATTTT. It is translated as CASSLVFAGQGSGNTIYF.

V and J are TRBV13 and TRBJ2-7; D not certain. V lost 5 bases and J lost 0, with 5 bases in between. CDR3 length: 12 residues. CDR1 and CDR2 from the germline V gene are PRHDT and FYEKMQ (reference sequence). The CDR3 DNA reads TGTGCCAGCAGCGACTCCTCCTACGAGCAGTACTTC. This translates into CASSDSSYEQYF. Full variable domain (rest looked up from reference TRBV13 and TRBJ2-7): AAGVIQSPRHLIKEKRETATLKCYPIPRHDTVYWYQQGPGQDPQFLISFYEKMQSDKGSIPDRFSAQQFSDYHSELNMSSLELGDSALYFCASSDSSYEQYFGPGTRLTVT.

This clone was counted a single time. The chain has TRBV18 and TRBJ1-2, with D possibly being TRBD1 (6 bases). CDR1 is KGHSH and CDR2 is LQKENI in the germline V gene. The CDR3 runs to 15 residues. Trimming took off 1 base at V and 5 bases at J, with 14 bases between the two ends. The DNA of the CDR3 is TGTGCCAGCTCACCACGGGGGCAGTTTCAGTATGGCTACACCTTC. Its translation: CASSPRGQFQYGYTF.

The chain joins TRBV12-3 or TRBV12-4 to TRBJ1-1; D is uncertain. CDR3 length: 13 residues. Deletions cut 3 bases from V and 11 bases from J, with 16 bases between. The CDR3 loop reads CASSFMYPVTAFF. CDR3 sequence (DNA): TGTGCCAGCAGTTTTATGTACCCCGTGACGGCTTTCTTT.

This clone was recorded at least ten times. This chain uses TRBV14 with TRBJ1-4; 7 bases align to TRBD1. The CDR3 consists of 17 residues. The V segment lost 0 bases and the J segment 8 bases; nucleotides outside the gene matches: 12. Germline values: CDR1 SGHDN, CDR2 FVKESK. The CDR3 nucleotides read TGTGCCAGCAGCCAAGATCGTCCCCGACAAGGGGGCGAAAAACTGTTTTTT. As protein: CASSQDRPRQGGEKLFF.

The genes are TRBV9 and TRBJ1-3, with 9 bases aligning to TRBD1. The CDR3 is made up of 16 amino acids. Looked up from germline, CDR1 is SGDLS and CDR2 is YYNGEE. V dropped 0 bases and J dropped 3; count of bases not matched to a gene: 4. In DNA, the CDR3 is TGTGCCAGCAGCGTAGGCTGGACAGGGGTTGGAAACACCATATATTTT. Residues: CASSVGWTGVGNTIYF.

V gene TRBV27 combines with J gene TRBJ1-1, with D tentatively TRBD1 (6 bases). V was clipped by 5 bases and J by 1 base, with 14 bases between them. This CDR3 spans 15 amino acids. Germline CDR1 and CDR2: MNHEY and SMNVEV (reference sequence). The DNA of the CDR3 is TGTGCCAGCAGTATTACAGGGAGACGGAACACTGAAGCTTTCTTT. This gives the protein CASSITGRRNTEAFF.

This clone has just one count. The chain employs TRBV6-1 and TRBJ1-4; TRBD1 matches at 8 bases. V lost 2 bases to trimming and J lost 0 bases; unmatched junction nucleotides: 5. CDR3 size: 17 residues. CDR1 MNHNS and CDR2 SASEGT come from the germline V gene. The DNA for the CDR3 is TGTGCCAGCAGTGAAAGGACAGGGATGACAACTAATGAAAAACTGTTTTTT. This encodes CASSERTGMTTNEKLFF.

The chain is built from TRBV6-5 and TRBJ2-1; no clear D gene. This CDR3 region has 15 residues. Germline values: CDR1 MNHEY, CDR2 SVGAGI. With 0 bases removed from V and 7 bases from J, the gap between germline ends came to 13 bases. The CDR3 DNA reads TGTGCCAGCAGTTACTCTACCTATACTCAGAATGAGCAGTTCTTC. This gives the protein CASSYSTYTQNEQFF.

The rearrangement links TRBV27 to TRBJ2-3, with D uncertain. CDR1 is MNHEY, CDR2 SMNVEV, per germline (reference sequence). Trimming stripped 3 bases from V and 5 bases from J, with 6 bases between. This CDR3 is built from 12 residues. The CDR3 spells CASSFDGDTQYF. The CDR3 region has the DNA TGTGCCAGCAGTTTTGATGGAGATACGCAGTATTTT.

V usage is TRBV4-2 and J usage is TRBJ2-2; a possible D gene is TRBD2 (7 bases). Per the germline V gene, CDR1 is LGHNA and CDR2 is YNFKEQ. The CDR3 is 18 amino acids. The V and J ends lost 1 base and 0 bases respectively, with 15 bases between them. The CDR3 loop reads CASSQVAGAGPNTGELFF. DNA of the CDR3: TGTGCCAGCAGCCAAGTCGCGGGGGCGGGACCGAACACCGGGGAGCTGTTTTTT.

The gene calls are TRBV5-1 and TRBJ2-5, with D unclear. There are 13 residues in the CDR3. Trimming took off 0 bases at V and 1 base at J, with 4 bases between the two ends. In germline, CDR1 is SGHRS, CDR2 YFSETQ. The CDR3 loop is CASSLAAQETQYF. The DNA of the CDR3 is TGCGCCAGCAGCTTGGCGGCCCAAGAGACCCAGTACTTC.

The genes are TRBV4-1 and TRBJ1-2; 9 bases align to TRBD1. V lost 0 bases and J lost 6; bases outside the gene matches: 11. Per germline, CDR1 MGHRA and CDR2 YSYEKL. The CDR3 is 17 amino acids. The DNA of the CDR3 is TGCGCCAGCAGCCAAGATGGGGCAAGGACAGGGGTTAATGGCTACACCTTC. Its protein product is CASSQDGARTGVNGYTF.

On this clone itself: Within the sample, other DNA sequences also encode this same CDR3. V usage is TRBV6-1 and J usage is TRBJ1-5; possible D gene TRBD1, 5 bases. This CDR3 comprises 14 residues. From germline, CDR1 is MNHNS and CDR2 SASEGT. Trimming took 0 bases from V and 2 from J, leaving 5 bases between them. The CDR3 here is CASSEAGGNQPQHF. As DNA, the CDR3 is TGTGCCAGCAGTGAAGCGGGGGGCAATCAGCCCCAGCATTTT.

CDR3 in amino acids: CASSRVTGREQYF. The CDR3 DNA is TGCGCCAGCAGCCGCGTGACAGGGCGCGAGCAGTACTTC. The J gene is TRBJ2-7, the V gene TRBV4-1, with 7 bases lining up with TRBD1. In germline, CDR1 is MGHRA, CDR2 YSYEKL. The V gene end was trimmed by 4 bases and the J gene end by 6 bases; junction bases not matched to a gene: 6. This CDR3 is 13 amino acids long.